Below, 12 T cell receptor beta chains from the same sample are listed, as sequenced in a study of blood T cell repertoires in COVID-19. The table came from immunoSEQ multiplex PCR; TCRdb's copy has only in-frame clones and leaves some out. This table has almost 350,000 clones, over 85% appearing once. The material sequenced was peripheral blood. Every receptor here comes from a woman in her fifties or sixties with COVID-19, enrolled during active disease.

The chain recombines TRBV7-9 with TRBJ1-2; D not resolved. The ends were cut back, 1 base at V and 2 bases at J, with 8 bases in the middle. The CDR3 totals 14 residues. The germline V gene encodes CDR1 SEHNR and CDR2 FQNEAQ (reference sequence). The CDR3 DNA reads TGTGCCAGCAGCTTAGTCCAGATGAACTATGGCTACACCTTC. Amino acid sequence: CASSLVQMNYGYTF.

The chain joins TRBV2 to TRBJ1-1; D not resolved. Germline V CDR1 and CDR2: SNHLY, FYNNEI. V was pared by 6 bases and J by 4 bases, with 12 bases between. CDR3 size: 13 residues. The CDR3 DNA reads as TGTGCCAGCAGGTCGTCGGTGATCACTGAAGCTTTCTTT. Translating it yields CASRSSVITEAFF.

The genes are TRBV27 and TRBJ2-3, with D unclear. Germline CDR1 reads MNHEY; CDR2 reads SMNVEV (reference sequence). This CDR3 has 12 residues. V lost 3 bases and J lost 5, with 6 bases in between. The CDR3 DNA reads TGTGCCAGCAGTTTTTCAAAAGATACGCAGTATTTT. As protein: CASSFSKDTQYF.

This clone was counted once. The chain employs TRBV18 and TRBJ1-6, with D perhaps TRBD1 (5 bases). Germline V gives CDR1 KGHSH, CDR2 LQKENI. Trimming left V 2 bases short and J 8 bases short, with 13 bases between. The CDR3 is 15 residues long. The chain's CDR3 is CASSPGGDLDSPLHF. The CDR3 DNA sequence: TGTGCCAGCTCACCAGGGGGGGATCTGGATTCACCCCTCCACTTT.

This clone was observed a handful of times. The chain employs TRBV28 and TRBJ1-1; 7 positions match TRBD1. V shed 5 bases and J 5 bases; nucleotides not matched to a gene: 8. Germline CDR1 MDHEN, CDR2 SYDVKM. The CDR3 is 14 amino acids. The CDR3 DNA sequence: TGTGCCAGCAGTCTACACAGGGGTAAGACTGAAGCTTTCTTT. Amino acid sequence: CASSLHRGKTEAFF. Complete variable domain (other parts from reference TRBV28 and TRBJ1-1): DVKVTQSSRYLVKRTGEKVFLECVQDMDHENMFWYRQDPGLGLRLIYFSYDVKMKEKGDIPEGYSVSREKKERFSLILESASTNQTSMYLCASSLHRGKTEAFFGQGTRLTVV.

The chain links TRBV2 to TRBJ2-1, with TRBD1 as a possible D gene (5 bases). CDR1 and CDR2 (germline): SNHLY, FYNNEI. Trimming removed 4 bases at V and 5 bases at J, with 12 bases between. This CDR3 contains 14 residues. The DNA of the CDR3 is TGTGCCAGCAGTGTTCTCAGGGATCACAATGAGCAGTTCTTC. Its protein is CASSVLRDHNEQFF.

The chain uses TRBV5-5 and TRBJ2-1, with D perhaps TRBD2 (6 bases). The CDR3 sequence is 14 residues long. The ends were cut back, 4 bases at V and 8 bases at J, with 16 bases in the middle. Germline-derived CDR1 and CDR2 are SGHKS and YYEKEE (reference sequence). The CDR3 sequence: CASSTRRDSYEQFF. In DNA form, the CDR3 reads TGTGCCAGCAGCACCCGCCGGGACTCTTATGAGCAGTTCTTC.

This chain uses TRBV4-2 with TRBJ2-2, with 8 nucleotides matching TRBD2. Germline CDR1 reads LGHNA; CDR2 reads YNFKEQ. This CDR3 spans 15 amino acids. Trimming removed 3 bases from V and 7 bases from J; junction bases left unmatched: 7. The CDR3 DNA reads TGTGCCAGCAGCCAGGGACTAGTGCGCAACGGGGAGCTGTTTTTT. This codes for CASSQGLVRNGELFF.

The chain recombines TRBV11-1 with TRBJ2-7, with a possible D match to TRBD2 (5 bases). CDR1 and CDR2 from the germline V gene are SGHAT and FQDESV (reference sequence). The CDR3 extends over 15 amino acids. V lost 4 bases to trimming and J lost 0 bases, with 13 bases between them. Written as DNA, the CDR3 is TGTGCCAGCAGCTGGGGAGAGACACTCTCCTACGAGCAGTACTTC. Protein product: CASSWGETLSYEQYF.

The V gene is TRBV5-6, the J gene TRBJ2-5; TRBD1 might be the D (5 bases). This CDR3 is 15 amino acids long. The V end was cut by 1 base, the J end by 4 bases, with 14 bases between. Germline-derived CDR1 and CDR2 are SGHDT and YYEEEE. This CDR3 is CASSLIRRVGETQYF. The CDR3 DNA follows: TGTGCCAGCAGCTTGATTCGCAGGGTGGGAGAGACCCAGTACTTC.

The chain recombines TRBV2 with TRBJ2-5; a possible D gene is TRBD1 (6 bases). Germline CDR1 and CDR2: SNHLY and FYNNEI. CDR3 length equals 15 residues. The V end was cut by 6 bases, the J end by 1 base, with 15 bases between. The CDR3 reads CASSPGHSTQETQYF. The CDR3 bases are TGTGCCAGCAGCCCGGGACACTCCACCCAAGAGACCCAGTACTTC.

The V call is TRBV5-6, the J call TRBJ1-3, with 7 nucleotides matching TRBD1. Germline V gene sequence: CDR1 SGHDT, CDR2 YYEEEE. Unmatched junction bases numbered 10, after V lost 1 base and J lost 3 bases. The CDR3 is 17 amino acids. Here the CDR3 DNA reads TGTGCCAGCAGCTTGTATGAGACAGGGACTCGTGGAAACACCATATATTTT. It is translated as CASSLYETGTRGNTIYF.